What follows describes a single TCR beta chain. As yet, its antigen is unknown. This entry is derived from a study of identifying expanded T cells in peripheral blood. General study points: Over approximately two and four weeks, about 15 and 19 clones changed, versus roughly 1.1 between replicates. Across healthy donors, higher total template counts meant significantly greater roughly two-week count variance.

Clones were sequenced by immunoSEQ multiplex PCR, and TCRdb holds only the in-frame ones, with some missing. The table has over 100,000 clones, approximately 90% seen once. The CDR3 covers 10 residues. V was trimmed by 5 bases and J by 7 bases, leaving 6 bases between them. In germline, CDR1 is MDHEN, CDR2 SYDVKM. During the collection period, no donor immune events like infections were recorded. This sequence joins TRBV28 and TRBJ2-7, with D tentatively TRBD2 (5 bases). The sample was blood. This TCR came from a person between 18 and 69 years old in good health. DNA of the CDR3: TGTGCCAGCAGTCGAGGGGAGCAGTACTTC. Its translation: CASSRGEQYF. The full variable domain, its missing parts supplied by reference TRBV28 and TRBJ2-7, is DVKVTQSSRYLVKRTGEKVFLECVQDMDHENMFWYRQDPGLGLRLIYFSYDVKMKEKGDIPEGYSVSREKKERFSLILESASTNQTSMYLCASSRGEQYFGPGTRLTVT.